This T cell receptor (beta chain) comes out of a study of naive and memory T cell subsets. General study results and limits: Gini index rose across naive, CM, EM and EMRA in CD4 and CD8.

This clonotype was observed a few times. Its antigen is as yet unknown. The beta constant-region primer was an equimolar mix of two oligonucleotides covering TRBC1 and TRBC2. A 12-nucleotide UMI and the SP2 primer were added to the cDNA 3' end by oligonucleotide ligation. TCRdb called the UMI-ligation and nested PCR reads again in MiXCR, with one record for every CDR3 protein. This repertoire shows roughly 91,000 distinct CDR3 sequences, approximately 14% found once; its top ten account for around 0.9%. Alpha and beta libraries were amplified separately from the second PCR onward. Cells stained for CD3, CD4, CD8, CD45RA and CD27 were sorted into four subsets. The CDR3 loop spans 13 amino acids. Germline CDR1 is MGHDK and CDR2 is SYGVNS. V was clipped by 6 bases and J by 9 bases, with 15 bases between them.

The TCR comes from a human donor in good health. The chain joins TRBV25-1 to TRBJ2-1, with D uncertain. The sequenced sample consisted of central memory CD4+ T cells from blood. The CDR3 is CASREGSLPEQFF. CDR3 DNA sequence: TGTGCCAGCAGAGAAGGGTCACTCCCTGAGCAGTTCTTC.